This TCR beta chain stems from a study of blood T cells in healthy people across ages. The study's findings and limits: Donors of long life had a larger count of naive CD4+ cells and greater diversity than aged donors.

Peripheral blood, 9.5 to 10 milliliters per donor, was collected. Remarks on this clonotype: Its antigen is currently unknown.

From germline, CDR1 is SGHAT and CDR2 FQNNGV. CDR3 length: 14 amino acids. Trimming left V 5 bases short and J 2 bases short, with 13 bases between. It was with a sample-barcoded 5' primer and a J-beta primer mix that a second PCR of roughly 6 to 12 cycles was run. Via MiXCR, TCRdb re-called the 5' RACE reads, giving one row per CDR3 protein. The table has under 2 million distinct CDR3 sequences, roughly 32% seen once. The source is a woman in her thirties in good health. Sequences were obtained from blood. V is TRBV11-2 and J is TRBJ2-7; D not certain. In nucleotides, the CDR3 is TGTGCCAGCAGCGTGTCCCGAGGTACCTACGAGCAGTACTTC. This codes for CASSVSRGTYEQYF.